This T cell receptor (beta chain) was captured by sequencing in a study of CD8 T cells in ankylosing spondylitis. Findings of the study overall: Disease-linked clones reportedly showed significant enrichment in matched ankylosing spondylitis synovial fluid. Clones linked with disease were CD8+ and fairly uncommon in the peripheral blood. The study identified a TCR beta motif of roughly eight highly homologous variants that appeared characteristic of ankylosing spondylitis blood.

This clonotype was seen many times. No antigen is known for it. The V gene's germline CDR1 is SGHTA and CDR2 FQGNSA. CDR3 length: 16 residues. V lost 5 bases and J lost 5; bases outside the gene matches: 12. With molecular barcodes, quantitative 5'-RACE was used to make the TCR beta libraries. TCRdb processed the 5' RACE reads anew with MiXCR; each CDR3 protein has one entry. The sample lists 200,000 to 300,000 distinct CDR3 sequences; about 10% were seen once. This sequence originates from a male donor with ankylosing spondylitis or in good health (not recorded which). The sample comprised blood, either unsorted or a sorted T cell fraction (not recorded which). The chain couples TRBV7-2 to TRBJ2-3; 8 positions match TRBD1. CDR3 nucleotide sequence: TGTGCCAGCAGCCGACCCCATACCGACAGGGGAGATACGCAGTATTTT. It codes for CASSRPHTDRGDTQYF.